This T cell receptor beta chain is from a study of T cells after yellow fever vaccination. Study-level background: With SMART-Seq v4 Ultra Low Input, the fractions containing low cell numbers were prepared.

Germline V CDR1 and CDR2: LGHDT, YNNKEL (reference sequence). This CDR3 is 14 amino acids long. V lost 4 bases to trimming and J lost 3 bases; unmatched junction nucleotides: 5. Of note for this clonotype: Its antigen is undetermined.

Synthesis of TCR cDNA relied on 5'RACE template switching, which attached a universal primer site and UMIs. MiXCR was run by TCRdb on the 5' RACE reads, yielding one entry per CDR3 protein. The table lists under 600,000 distinct CDR3 sequences, just over 20% of them singletons, with 16% in the top ten. Study results and limitations: A limited proportion of clonotypes was detected within both the CD4 and CD8 compartments.

The material was PBMCs, obtained approximately 22 days after the first yellow fever vaccination. The chain couples TRBV3-1 to TRBJ2-7, with 8 bases identical to TRBD2. The sequence derives from a man between 18 and 29 years old who received the YFV17D yellow fever vaccine. The CDR3 sequence is CASSPWTSSYEQYF. The CDR3 DNA follows: TGTGCCAGCAGCCCTTGGACTAGCAGCTACGAGCAGTACTTC.